Detailed here is one TCR beta chain. Its target is unknown. These data belong to a study of cytomegalovirus exposure and HLA in healthy donors. CDR1 and CDR2 (germline): WNHNN, SYGVQD (reference sequence). The V segment lost 5 bases and the J segment 4 bases; nucleotides outside the gene matches: 4. The CDR3 has 14 residues. The donors were part of the 120-subject validation cohort, which stood apart from the approximately 670-subject first cohort. The repertoire was sequenced with immunoSEQ multiplex PCR; TCRdb's copy has only in-frame clones and lacks some. This sample has some 80,000 clones, with roughly 96% found just once. Study results and limitations: Researchers catalogued 150 or so TCR beta chains as cytomegalovirus-associated. Published work reported that the classifier diagnosed cytomegalovirus status with high specificity and sensitivity. In vitro experiments confirmed that three CMV-associated chains were specific for CMV antigens.

The genes are TRBV10-1 and TRBJ2-2; 7 bases match TRBD2. The sequence derives from a young woman in good health and CMV-seronegative. The specimen sequenced was PBMCs. The CDR3 spells CASSWGGGTGELFF. CDR3 nucleotide sequence: TGCGCCAGCAGTTGGGGGGGTGGCACCGGGGAGCTGTTTTTT.